Below, one T cell receptor beta chain is given with its context. What it binds is unknown. The CDR3 sequence is 11 residues long. The germline gives CDR1 DFQATT, CDR2 SNEGSKA (reference sequence). V was cut by 2 bases and J by 7 bases, with 7 bases left in between. TCRdb reanalysed the 5' RACE reads using MiXCR and keeps one entry per CDR3 protein. The sample records more than 1.5 million distinct CDR3 sequences, about 32% being singletons. The sample originates from a study of identical twins. Study-level results: Out-of-frame alpha sequences shared between twins exhibited an excess of low generation probability. In zero-insertion analyses, partial confounding could arise from invariant MAIT and iNKT cells. Twin sharing of out-of-frame TCR alpha was underestimated by models in monozygotic pairs. Cross-sectional statistical analysis was relied on for the conclusions, without the same donors being followed.

Sequencing was carried out using cord blood. The chain carries TRBV20-1 and TRBJ2-3, with D tentatively TRBD1 (6 bases). The source is a newborn girl in good health. The CDR3 region has the DNA TGCAGTGCTAGAAGGGGGTATACGCAGTATTTT. As protein: CSARRGYTQYF.